This TCR beta chain was sequenced during a study of blood T cell repertoires in COVID-19. The V and J ends lost 7 bases and 3 bases, in that order; junction bases with no gene match: 11. Germline CDR1 and CDR2: SGHVS and FNYEAQ. The CDR3 extends over 16 amino acids. TCRdb's copy holds only in-frame clones and misses some; the assay was immunoSEQ multiplex PCR. The table records 200,000 to 250,000 clones, 60% to 85% of them present only once. This sequence joins TRBV7-6 and TRBJ2-5; 10 bases line up with TRBD2. The specimen was peripheral blood. This sequence was found in a woman in her 70s with acute or convalescent COVID-19. CDR3: CASTFPIGLAEETQYF. CDR3 DNA: TGTGCCAGCACCTTCCCAATCGGACTAGCGGAAGAGACCCAGTACTTC.